This T cell receptor beta chain was observed in a study of blood T cell repertoires in COVID-19. Germline V gene sequence: CDR1 MDHEN, CDR2 SYDVKM. This CDR3 has 14 residues. V lost 3 bases and J 7 bases, leaving 13 bases between the germline ends. In the original processing: Estimation of nucleated cell counts relied on the amplification of reference gene primers. The table came from immunoSEQ multiplex PCR; TCRdb's copy has only in-frame clones and leaves some out. Clone size and the V and J calls come from that table; the DNA yielded D and trimming. The sample holds 410,000 or so clones, 89% seen once.

The V and J genes are TRBV28 and TRBJ1-5; D is ambiguous. Source material: peripheral blood. The TCR originated in a woman between 35 and 50 years old with COVID-19, enrolled during active disease. The CDR3 region is CASSFSRVEQPQHF. The CDR3, as DNA: TGTGCCAGCAGTTTCTCCCGCGTAGAACAGCCCCAGCATTTT. The entire variable domain, with the rest obtained from reference TRBV28 and TRBJ1-5, is as follows: DVKVTQSSRYLVKRTGEKVFLECVQDMDHENMFWYRQDPGLGLRLIYFSYDVKMKEKGDIPEGYSVSREKKERFSLILESASTNQTSMYLCASSFSRVEQPQHFGDGTRLSIL.